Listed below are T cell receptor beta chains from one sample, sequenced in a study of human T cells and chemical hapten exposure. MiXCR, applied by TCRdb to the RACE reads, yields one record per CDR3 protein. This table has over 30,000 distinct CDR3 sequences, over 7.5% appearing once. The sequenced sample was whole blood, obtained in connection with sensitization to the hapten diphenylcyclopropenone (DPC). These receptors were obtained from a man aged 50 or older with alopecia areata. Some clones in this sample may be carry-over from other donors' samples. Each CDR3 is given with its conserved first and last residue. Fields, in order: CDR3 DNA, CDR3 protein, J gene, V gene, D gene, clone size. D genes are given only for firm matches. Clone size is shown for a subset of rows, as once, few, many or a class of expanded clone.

cdr3_nt: TGTGCCAGCAGTTTAATGGGGGACCAGCCCCAGCATTTT; cdr3_aa: CASSLMGDQPQHF; j_call: TRBJ1-5; v_call: TRBV27; d_call: -; clone_size: few
cdr3_nt: TGTGCCGGGGACAGGGGGCTATCTGATACGCAGTATTTT; cdr3_aa: CAGDRGLSDTQYF; j_call: TRBJ2-3; v_call: TRBV30; d_call: TRBD1; clone_size: few
cdr3_nt: TGTGCCAGCAGGATTACTTCCGACTGGGAGAATGAGCAGTTCTTC; cdr3_aa: CASRITSDWENEQFF; j_call: TRBJ2-1; v_call: TRBV2; d_call: -; clone_size: -
cdr3_nt: TGTGCCAGCAGTTTAAGGGGGCTTTTAAATGAGCAGTTCTTC; cdr3_aa: CASSLRGLLNEQFF; j_call: TRBJ2-1; v_call: TRBV12-3/TRBV12-4; d_call: TRBD1; clone_size: many
cdr3_nt: TGCGCCAGCAGTGAGTCGGGCGGATCCTACAATGAGCAGTTCTTC; cdr3_aa: CASSESGGSYNEQFF; j_call: TRBJ2-1; v_call: TRBV10-1; d_call: -; clone_size: many
cdr3_nt: TGTGCCAGCAGTTCCGCGACAACGGGTCCGTACTTC; cdr3_aa: CASSSATTGPYF; j_call: TRBJ2-7; v_call: TRBV28; d_call: -; clone_size: few
cdr3_nt: TGTGCCATCAGTGACATAGGGGACTCACCCCTCCACTTT; cdr3_aa: CAISDIGDSPLHF; j_call: TRBJ1-6; v_call: TRBV10-3; d_call: -; clone_size: many
cdr3_nt: TGCAGCGTTCATCTAGGATCCTACGAGCAGTACTTC; cdr3_aa: CSVHLGSYEQYF; j_call: TRBJ2-7; v_call: TRBV29-1; d_call: -; clone_size: many
cdr3_nt: TGTGCCAGCAGTTCCAGCGGGAGCGACCGTCGGTTCTTC; cdr3_aa: CASSSSGSDRRFF; j_call: TRBJ2-1; v_call: TRBV6-2/TRBV6-3; d_call: TRBD2; clone_size: many
cdr3_nt: TGTGCCAGCAGTTTTCATAACACTGAAGCTTTCTTT; cdr3_aa: CASSFHNTEAFF; j_call: TRBJ1-1; v_call: TRBV28; d_call: -; clone_size: many
cdr3_nt: TGCAGCGTTGATTATGGCGGGATGAACACCGGGGAGCTGTTTTTT; cdr3_aa: CSVDYGGMNTGELFF; j_call: TRBJ2-2; v_call: TRBV29-1; d_call: -; clone_size: -
cdr3_nt: TGCGCCAGCAGTAGAGGGACACAAGAGACCCAGTACTTC; cdr3_aa: CASSRGTQETQYF; j_call: TRBJ2-5; v_call: TRBV5-1; d_call: -; clone_size: -
cdr3_nt: TGTGCCAGCAGTCTAATAGCGGGAGAGGCCAATGAGCAGTTCTTC; cdr3_aa: CASSLIAGEANEQFF; j_call: TRBJ2-1; v_call: TRBV27; d_call: TRBD2; clone_size: -
cdr3_nt: TGTGCCAGCAGTTACGGACCGCATGAAGCTTTCTTT; cdr3_aa: CASSYGPHEAFF; j_call: TRBJ1-1; v_call: TRBV6-2/TRBV6-3; d_call: -; clone_size: -
cdr3_nt: TGTGCCAGCAGCTTGATATCGGGGCCCCAAGAGACCCAGTACTTC; cdr3_aa: CASSLISGPQETQYF; j_call: TRBJ2-5; v_call: TRBV5-5; d_call: -; clone_size: few
cdr3_nt: TGTACCAGCAGTGATGAGGCCTTTTATGGCTACACCTTC; cdr3_aa: CTSSDEAFYGYTF; j_call: TRBJ1-2; v_call: TRBV25-1; d_call: -; clone_size: -
cdr3_nt: TGTGCCAGCAGCTCCCCTACGTTGTCGGACACTGAAGCTTTCTTT; cdr3_aa: CASSSPTLSDTEAFF; j_call: TRBJ1-1; v_call: TRBV7-2; d_call: -; clone_size: many
cdr3_nt: TGTGCCAGCCACGTGGGGGACAGCTGGAGCAATCAGCCCCAGCATTTT; cdr3_aa: CASHVGDSWSNQPQHF; j_call: TRBJ1-5; v_call: TRBV6-6; d_call: TRBD1; clone_size: many
cdr3_nt: TGCACTCCCTATCGGGGAGGCTACAATGAGCAGTTCTTC; cdr3_aa: CTPYRGGYNEQFF; j_call: TRBJ2-1; v_call: TRBV20-1; d_call: -; clone_size: few
cdr3_nt: TGTGCTAGCAGCTCGGGACAGGGAAATGAGCAGTACTTC; cdr3_aa: CASSSGQGNEQYF; j_call: TRBJ2-7; v_call: TRBV7-7; d_call: TRBD1; clone_size: -
cdr3_nt: TGTGCCAGCAGAGGACAGGGGTGGGATGGCTACACCTTC; cdr3_aa: CASRGQGWDGYTF; j_call: TRBJ1-2; v_call: TRBV6-1; d_call: TRBD1; clone_size: few
cdr3_nt: TGTGCCAGCAGTCCCACCCCGTTATTCGGGTACCAAGAGACCCAGTACTTC; cdr3_aa: CASSPTPLFGYQETQYF; j_call: TRBJ2-5; v_call: TRBV27; d_call: -; clone_size: many
cdr3_nt: TGTGCCAGCAGTCTCCAGTACGAGCAGTACTTC; cdr3_aa: CASSLQYEQYF; j_call: TRBJ2-7; v_call: TRBV28; d_call: -; clone_size: -